A single sample gave rise to the 2 T cell receptor beta chains below, sequenced in a study of OX40 agonist ivuxolimab in advanced cancers. The assay was immunoSEQ multiplex PCR, and TCRdb's table has in-frame clones only and misses some. Among 65,000 to 75,000 clones listed, roughly 84% were seen once. Sequencing was performed on CD4+ or CD8+ T cells sorted from blood, taken in a trial of the OX40 agonist ivuxolimab. The source is an adult with an advanced solid tumor such as melanoma, head and neck, liver or kidney cancer.

The rearrangement uses TRBV28 and TRBJ2-3; 7 bases map to TRBD2. This CDR3 spans 16 amino acids. After removal of 7 bases from V and 3 bases from J, the junction contained 13 bases not matched to a gene. Germline assignment: CDR1 MDHEN and CDR2 SYDVKM. This CDR3 is CASKHPAGSGTDTQYF. The CDR3 DNA reads TGTGCCAGCAAACACCCAGCGGGGAGTGGGACAGATACGCAGTATTTT. Using reference TRBV28 and TRBJ2-3 for the parts outside the CDR3, the full variable domain is DVKVTQSSRYLVKRTGEKVFLECVQDMDHENMFWYRQDPGLGLRLIYFSYDVKMKEKGDIPEGYSVSREKKERFSLILESASTNQTSMYLCASKHPAGSGTDTQYFGPGTRLTVL.

This clone showed up just a few times. The CDR3 coding sequence is TGTGCCAGCAGCTTGGCCCAGCAGCCCTGGGGAGCTTTCTTT. It translates to CASSLAQQPWGAFF. The chain carries TRBV5-6 and TRBJ1-1; D gene uncertain. The ends were cut back, 0 bases at V and 10 bases at J, with 16 bases in the middle. This CDR3 spans 14 amino acids. CDR1 SGHDT and CDR2 YYEEEE come from the germline V gene.